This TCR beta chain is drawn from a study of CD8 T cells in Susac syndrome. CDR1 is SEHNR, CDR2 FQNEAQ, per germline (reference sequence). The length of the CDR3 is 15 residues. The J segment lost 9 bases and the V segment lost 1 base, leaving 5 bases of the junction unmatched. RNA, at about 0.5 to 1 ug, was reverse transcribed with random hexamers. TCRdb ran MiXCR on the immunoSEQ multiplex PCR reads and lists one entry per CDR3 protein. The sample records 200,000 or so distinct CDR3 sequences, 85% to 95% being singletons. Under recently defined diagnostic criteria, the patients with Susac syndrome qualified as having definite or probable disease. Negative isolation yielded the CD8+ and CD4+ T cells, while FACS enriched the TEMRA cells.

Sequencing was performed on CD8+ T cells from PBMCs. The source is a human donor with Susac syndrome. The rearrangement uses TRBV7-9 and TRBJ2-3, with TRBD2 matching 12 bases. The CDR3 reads CASSLGTSGEVTQYF. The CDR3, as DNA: TGTGCCAGCAGCTTAGGGACTAGCGGGGAGGTAACGCAGTATTTT.